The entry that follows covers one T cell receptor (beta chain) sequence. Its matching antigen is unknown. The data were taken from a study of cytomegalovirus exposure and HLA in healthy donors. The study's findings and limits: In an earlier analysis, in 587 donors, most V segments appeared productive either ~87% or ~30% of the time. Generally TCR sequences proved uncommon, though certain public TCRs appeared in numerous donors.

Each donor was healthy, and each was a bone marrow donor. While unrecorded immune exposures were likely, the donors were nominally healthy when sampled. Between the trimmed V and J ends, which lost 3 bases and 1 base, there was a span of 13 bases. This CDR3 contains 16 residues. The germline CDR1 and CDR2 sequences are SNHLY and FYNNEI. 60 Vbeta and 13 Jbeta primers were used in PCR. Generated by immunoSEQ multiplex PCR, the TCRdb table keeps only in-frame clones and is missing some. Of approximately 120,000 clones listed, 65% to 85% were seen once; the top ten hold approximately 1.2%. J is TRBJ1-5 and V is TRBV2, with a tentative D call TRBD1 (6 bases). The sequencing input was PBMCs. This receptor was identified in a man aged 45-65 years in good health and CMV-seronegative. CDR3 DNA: TGTGCCAGCAGTGAGGAGTTTGGACAGAGCAATCAGCCCCAGCATTTT. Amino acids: CASSEEFGQSNQPQHF.